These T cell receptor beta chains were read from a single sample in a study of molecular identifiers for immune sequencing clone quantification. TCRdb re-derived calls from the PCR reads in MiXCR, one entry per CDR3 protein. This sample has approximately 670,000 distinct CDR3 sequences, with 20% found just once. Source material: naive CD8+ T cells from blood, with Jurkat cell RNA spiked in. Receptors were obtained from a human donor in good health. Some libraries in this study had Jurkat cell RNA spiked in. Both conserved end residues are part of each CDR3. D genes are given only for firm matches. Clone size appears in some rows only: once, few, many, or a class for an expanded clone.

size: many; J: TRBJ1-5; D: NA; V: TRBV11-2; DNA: TGTGCCAGCAGCTTAGATCTGGGCTCTCAGCCCCAGCATTTT; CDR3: CASSLDLGSQPQHF
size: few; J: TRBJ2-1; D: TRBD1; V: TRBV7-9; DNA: TGTGCCAGCAGTCCGGGGACAGGGGTGTACAATGAGCAGTTCTTC; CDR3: CASSPGTGVYNEQFF
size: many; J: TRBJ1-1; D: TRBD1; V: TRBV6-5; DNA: TGTGCCAGCAGACCCAGAGACAGGGTGACTGAAGCTTTCTTT; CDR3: CASRPRDRVTEAFF
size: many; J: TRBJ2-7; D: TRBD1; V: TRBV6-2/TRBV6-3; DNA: TGTGCCAGCAGTCCGAACTACCAGGGGGCCTACGAGCAGTACTTC; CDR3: CASSPNYQGAYEQYF
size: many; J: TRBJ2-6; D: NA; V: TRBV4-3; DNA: TGCGCCAGCAGCCAAGAGATGGCAGGGTCCCTTGCTGGGGCCAACGTCCTGACTTTC; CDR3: CASSQEMAGSLAGANVLTF
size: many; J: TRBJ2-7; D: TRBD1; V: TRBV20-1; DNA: TGCAGTGCTAGAGATCAGGGGGCCTACGAGCAGTACTTC; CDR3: CSARDQGAYEQYF
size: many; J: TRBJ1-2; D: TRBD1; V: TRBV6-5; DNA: TGTGCCAGCAGTTACTCCTTAGGGACAGGACAAGAGGACTTC; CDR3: CASSYSLGTGQEDF
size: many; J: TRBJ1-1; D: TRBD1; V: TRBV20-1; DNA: TGCAGTGCTAGAGATACCCGGGGGACAGCCCGCACTGAAGCTTTCTTT; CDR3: CSARDTRGTARTEAFF
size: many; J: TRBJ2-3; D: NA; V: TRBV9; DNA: TGTGCCAGCAGCGTAGGAGACTTTAGCACAGATACGCAGTATTTT; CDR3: CASSVGDFSTDTQYF
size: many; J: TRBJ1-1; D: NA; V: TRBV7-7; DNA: TGTGCTAGCAGCCCCCACTGGGGGACTGAAGCTTTCTTT; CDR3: CASSPHWGTEAFF
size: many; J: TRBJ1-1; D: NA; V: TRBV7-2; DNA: TGTGCCAGCAGCCAGCGGGACCTGAACACTGAAGCTTTCTTT; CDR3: CASSQRDLNTEAFF
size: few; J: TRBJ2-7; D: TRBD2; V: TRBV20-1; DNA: TGCAGTGCTAGAGACCCTCCGGGGGGAAACTACGAGCAGTACTTC; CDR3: CSARDPPGGNYEQYF
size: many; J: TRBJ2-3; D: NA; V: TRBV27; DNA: TGTGCCAGCAGTTTGGGGGCTGTAGGGACAGATACGCAGTATTTT; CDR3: CASSLGAVGTDTQYF
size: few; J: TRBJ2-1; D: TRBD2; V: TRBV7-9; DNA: TGTGCCAGCAGCTTAGCTAGCGGGAGGGCCGTCAATGAGCAGTTCTTC; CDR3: CASSLASGRAVNEQFF
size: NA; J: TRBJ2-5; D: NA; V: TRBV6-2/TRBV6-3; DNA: TGTGCCAGCAGTACCCCCCCCGGGACTGTCGTTAGGGGACCGCTTCAAGAGACCCAGTACTTC; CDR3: CASSTPPGTVVRGPLQETQYF
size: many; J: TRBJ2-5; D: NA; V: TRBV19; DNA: TGTGCCAGTAGTCGTGGACAGTGGGAGACCCAGTACTTC; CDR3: CASSRGQWETQYF
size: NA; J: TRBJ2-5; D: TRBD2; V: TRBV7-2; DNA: TGTGCCAGCAGCTTCGGGACTAGCGCACTCAGAACCCAGTACTTC; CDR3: CASSFGTSALRTQYF
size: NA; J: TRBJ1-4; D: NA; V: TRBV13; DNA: TGTGCCAGCAGCTTGAGAGGGGCCAGTGAAAAACTGTTTTTT; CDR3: CASSLRGASEKLFF
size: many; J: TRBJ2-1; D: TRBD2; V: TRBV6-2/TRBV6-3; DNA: TGTGCCAGCAGCATTCTAGCGGGATCATATGGTGAGCAGTTCTTC; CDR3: CASSILAGSYGEQFF
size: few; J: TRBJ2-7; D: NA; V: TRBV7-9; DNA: TGTGCCAGCAGTGGATACGGGACGGATCCCTACGAGCAGTACTTC; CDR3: CASSGYGTDPYEQYF
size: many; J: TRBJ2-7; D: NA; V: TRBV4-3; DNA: TGCGCCAGCAGCCAAGCGGATGCAGGAGGATACGAGCAGTACTTC; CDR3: CASSQADAGGYEQYF
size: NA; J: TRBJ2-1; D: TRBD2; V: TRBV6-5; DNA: TGTGCCAGCAGCAGACTAGCGGGGGGTATCTACAATGAGCAGTTCTTC; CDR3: CASSRLAGGIYNEQFF
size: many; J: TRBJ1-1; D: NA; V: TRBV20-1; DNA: TGCAGTGCTAGAGATTTCAAGGAGAACACTGAAGCTTTCTTT; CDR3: CSARDFKENTEAFF
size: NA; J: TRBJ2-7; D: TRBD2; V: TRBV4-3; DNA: TGCGCCAGCAGCCAAGAAGTACTAGCGGGCTACGAGCAGTACTTC; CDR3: CASSQEVLAGYEQYF
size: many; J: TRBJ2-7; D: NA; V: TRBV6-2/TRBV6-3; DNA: TGTGCCAGCAGTTACTCGAGGGCAGCCGATTACGAGCAGTACTTC; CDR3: CASSYSRAADYEQYF
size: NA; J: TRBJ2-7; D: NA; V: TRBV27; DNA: TGTGCCAGCAAAATAGTTGCAGAGAGCTCCTACGAGCAGTACTTC; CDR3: CASKIVAESSYEQYF
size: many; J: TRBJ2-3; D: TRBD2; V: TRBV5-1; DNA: TGCGCCAGCAGCTTGGCCCAGAGGGCGGGAGGAAGCACAGATACGCAGTATTTT; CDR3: CASSLAQRAGGSTDTQYF
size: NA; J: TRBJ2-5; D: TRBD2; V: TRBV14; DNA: TGTGCCAGCAGCCAAGCCCTAGCGGGAGGGCTGGAGACCCAGTACTTC; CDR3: CASSQALAGGLETQYF
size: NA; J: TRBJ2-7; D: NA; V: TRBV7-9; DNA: TGTGCCAGCAGCTTAGGTTCGTGGGGGGCGGACGAGCAGTACTTC; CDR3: CASSLGSWGADEQYF
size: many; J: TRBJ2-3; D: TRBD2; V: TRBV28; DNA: TGTGCCAGCAGCCCCCTAGCGGGAGGTGGAGATACGCAGTATTTT; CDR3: CASSPLAGGGDTQYF
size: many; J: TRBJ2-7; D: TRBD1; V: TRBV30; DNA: TGTGCCTGGAGTGTTGTGGGGACAGGGGGCTACGAGCAGTACTTC; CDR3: CAWSVVGTGGYEQYF
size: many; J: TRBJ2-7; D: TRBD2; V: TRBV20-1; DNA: TGCAGTGCCCCCAGGACAGGGGGGAAGACTAGCGGGAGAAGTTACGAGCAGTACTTC; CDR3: CSAPRTGGKTSGRSYEQYF
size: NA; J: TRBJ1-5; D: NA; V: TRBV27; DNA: TGTGCCAGCAGTTTATCGTCACCGACAGGCCCGAATCAGCCCCAGCATTTT; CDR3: CASSLSSPTGPNQPQHF
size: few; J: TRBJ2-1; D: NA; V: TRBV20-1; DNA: TGCAGTGCTGCCCGCCAGGGTCGGAATGAGCAGTTCTTC; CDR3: CSAARQGRNEQFF
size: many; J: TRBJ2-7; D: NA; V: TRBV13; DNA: TGTGCCAGCAGCCTTCTCACGGAGCCGGGAGAGCAGTACTTC; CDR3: CASSLLTEPGEQYF
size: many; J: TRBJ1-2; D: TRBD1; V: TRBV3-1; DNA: TGTGCCAGCAGCCAGGGACAGGGTTCCTATGGCTACACCTTC; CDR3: CASSQGQGSYGYTF
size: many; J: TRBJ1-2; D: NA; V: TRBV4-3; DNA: TGCGCCAGCAGCCACCCAAATACCAAGACTAACTATGGCTACACCTTC; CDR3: CASSHPNTKTNYGYTF
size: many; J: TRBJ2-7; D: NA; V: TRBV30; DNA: TGTGCCTGGAAAGACAGGACCCTAGCCTACGAGCAGTACTTC; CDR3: CAWKDRTLAYEQYF
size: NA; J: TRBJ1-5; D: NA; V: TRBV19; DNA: TGTGCCAGTAGTCCCGGCCCTACGAGACACAATCAGCCCCAGCATTTT; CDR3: CASSPGPTRHNQPQHF
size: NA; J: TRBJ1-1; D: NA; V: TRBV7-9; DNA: TGTGCCAGCATTGGGGGCCGAACTGAAGCTCTCTTT; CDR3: CASIGGRTEALF
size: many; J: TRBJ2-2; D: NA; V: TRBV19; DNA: TGTGCCAGTAGTAGGTGGGCAGGGGATAACACCGGGGAGCTGTTTTTT; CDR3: CASSRWAGDNTGELFF
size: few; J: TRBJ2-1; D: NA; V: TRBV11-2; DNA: TGTGCCAGCAGCCGCTGGGGCGATGAGCAGTTCTTC; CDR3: CASSRWGDEQFF
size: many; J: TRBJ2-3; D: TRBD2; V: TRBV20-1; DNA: TGCAGTGCGCGGCGGGAGGATTATACGCAGTATTTT; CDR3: CSARREDYTQYF
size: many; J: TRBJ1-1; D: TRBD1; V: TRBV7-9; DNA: TGTGCCAGCAGCACAGGGGAAACAACTGAAGCTTTCTTT; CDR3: CASSTGETTEAFF
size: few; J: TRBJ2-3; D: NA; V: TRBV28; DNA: TGTGCCAGCAGTGCAACCTCGGGAGATACGCAGTATTTT; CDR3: CASSATSGDTQYF
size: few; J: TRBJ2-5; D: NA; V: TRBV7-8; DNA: TGTGCCAGCAGCTTACCGGGGGTAGAGACCCAGTACTTC; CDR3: CASSLPGVETQYF
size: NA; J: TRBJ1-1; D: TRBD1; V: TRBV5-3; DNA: TGTGCCAGCAGCGGCCCGGACAGGGGGCCTGAAGCTTTCTTT; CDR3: CASSGPDRGPEAFF
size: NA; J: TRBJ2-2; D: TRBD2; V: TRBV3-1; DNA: TGTGCCAGCAGTTTTGGGGGGGACACCGGGGAGCTGTTTTTT; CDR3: CASSFGGDTGELFF
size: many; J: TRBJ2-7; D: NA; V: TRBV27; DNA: TGTGCCAGCAGCCCTTGGGGAGCGTTCACCTACGAGCAGTACTTC; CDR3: CASSPWGAFTYEQYF
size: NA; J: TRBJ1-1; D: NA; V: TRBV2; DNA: TGTGCCAGCAGTGACCCAAGCCGACAGCAGGAGTACGGTCAGAACACTGAAGCTTTCTTT; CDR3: CASSDPSRQQEYGQNTEAFF
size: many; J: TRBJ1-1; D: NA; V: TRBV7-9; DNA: TGTGCCAGCAGCTCCGTTCCCACTGAAGCTTTCTTT; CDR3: CASSSVPTEAFF
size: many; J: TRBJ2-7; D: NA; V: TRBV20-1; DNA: TGCAGTGCTAGAGACGTAAAGAGCTCCTACGAGCAGTACTTC; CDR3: CSARDVKSSYEQYF
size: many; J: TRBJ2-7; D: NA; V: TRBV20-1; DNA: TGCAGTGCTAGAGGAAGGCAGGCAAATATCTACGAGCAGTACTTC; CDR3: CSARGRQANIYEQYF
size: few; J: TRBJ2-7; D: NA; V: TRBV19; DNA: TGTGCCAGTAGTATTGGCGGAGGGGTGGCCGAGCAGTACTTC; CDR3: CASSIGGGVAEQYF
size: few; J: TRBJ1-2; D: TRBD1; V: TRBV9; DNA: TGTGCCAGCAGCGTAGAGGGACAGTCATATGGCTTCACCTTC; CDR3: CASSVEGQSYGFTF
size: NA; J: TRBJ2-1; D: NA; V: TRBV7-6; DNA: TGTGCCAGCAGCTTAGCCCTGGGGCAGCTCCATGAGCAGTTCTTC; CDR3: CASSLALGQLHEQFF
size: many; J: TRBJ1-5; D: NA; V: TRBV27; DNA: TGTGCCAGCAGCCTTGCAGGGGCCTGGAGCAATCAGCCCCAGCATTTT; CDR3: CASSLAGAWSNQPQHF